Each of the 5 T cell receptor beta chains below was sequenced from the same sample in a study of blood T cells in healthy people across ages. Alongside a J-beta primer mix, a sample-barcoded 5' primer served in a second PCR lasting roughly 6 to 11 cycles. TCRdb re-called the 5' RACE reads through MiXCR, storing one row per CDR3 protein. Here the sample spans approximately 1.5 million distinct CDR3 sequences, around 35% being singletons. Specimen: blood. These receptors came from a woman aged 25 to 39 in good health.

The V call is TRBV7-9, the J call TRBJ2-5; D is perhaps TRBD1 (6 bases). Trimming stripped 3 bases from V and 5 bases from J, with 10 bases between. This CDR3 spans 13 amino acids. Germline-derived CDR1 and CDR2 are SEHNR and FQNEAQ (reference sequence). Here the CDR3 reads CASSFGQLETQYF. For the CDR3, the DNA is TGTGCCAGCAGCTTCGGACAGCTTGAGACCCAGTACTTC.

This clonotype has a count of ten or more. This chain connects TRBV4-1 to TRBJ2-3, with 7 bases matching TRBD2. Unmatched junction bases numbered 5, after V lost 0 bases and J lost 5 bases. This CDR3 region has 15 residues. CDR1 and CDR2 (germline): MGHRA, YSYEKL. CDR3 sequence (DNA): TGCGCCAGCAGCCAAGATGGGCGGGAGTTAGATACGCAGTATTTT. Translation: CASSQDGRELDTQYF.

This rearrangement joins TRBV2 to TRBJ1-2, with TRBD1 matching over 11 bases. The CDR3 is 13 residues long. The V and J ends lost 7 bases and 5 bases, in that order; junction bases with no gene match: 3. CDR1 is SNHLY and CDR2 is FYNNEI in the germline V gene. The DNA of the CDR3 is TGTGCCAGCACCGGGACAGGGGGGTATGGCTACACCTTC. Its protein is CASTGTGGYGYTF. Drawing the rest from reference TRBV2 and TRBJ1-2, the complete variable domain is EPEVTQTPSHQVTQMGQEVILRCVPISNHLYFYWYRQILGQKVEFLVSFYNNEISEKSEIFDDQFSVERPDGSNFTLKIRSTKLEDSAMYFCASTGTGGYGYTFGSGTRLTVV.

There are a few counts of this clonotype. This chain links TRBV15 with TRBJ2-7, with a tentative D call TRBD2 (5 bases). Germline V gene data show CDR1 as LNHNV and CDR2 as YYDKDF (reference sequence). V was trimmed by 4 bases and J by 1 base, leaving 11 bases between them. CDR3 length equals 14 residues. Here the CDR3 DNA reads TGTGCCACCAGCACCAAGACTAATTCCTACGAGCAGTACTTC. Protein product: CATSTKTNSYEQYF.

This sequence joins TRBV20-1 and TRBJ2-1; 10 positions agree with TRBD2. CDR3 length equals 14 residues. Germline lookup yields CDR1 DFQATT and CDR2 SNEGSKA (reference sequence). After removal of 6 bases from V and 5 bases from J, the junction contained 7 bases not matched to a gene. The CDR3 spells CSAESGRAHNEQFF. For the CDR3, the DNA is TGCAGTGCAGAAAGCGGGAGGGCCCACAATGAGCAGTTCTTC.